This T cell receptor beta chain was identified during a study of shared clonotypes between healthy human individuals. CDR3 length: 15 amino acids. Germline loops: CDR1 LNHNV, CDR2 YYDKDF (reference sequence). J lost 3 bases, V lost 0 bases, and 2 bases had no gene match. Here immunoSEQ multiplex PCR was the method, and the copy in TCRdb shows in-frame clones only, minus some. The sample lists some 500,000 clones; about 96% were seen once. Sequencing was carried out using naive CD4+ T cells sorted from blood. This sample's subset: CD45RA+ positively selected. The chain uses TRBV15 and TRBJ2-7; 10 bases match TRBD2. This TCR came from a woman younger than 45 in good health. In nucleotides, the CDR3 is TGTGCCACCAGCAGAGATCTAGCGGGAGTCTACGAGCAGTACTTC. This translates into CATSRDLAGVYEQYF.